This T cell receptor (beta chain) was captured in a study of CD8 T cells in Susac syndrome. Random hexamers were used to reverse transcribe 0.5 to 1 ug of RNA. TCRdb ran MiXCR on the immunoSEQ multiplex PCR reads and lists one entry per CDR3 protein. This sample carries 250,000 to 350,000 distinct CDR3 sequences, more than 75% of them seen once, and the ten largest clones take about 0.11%. CD8+ and CD4+ T cells from blood underwent TCR beta sequencing, which was carried out in a high-throughput format. Negative isolation yielded the CD8+ and CD4+ T cells, while FACS enriched the TEMRA cells. CDR1 is MDHEN, CDR2 SYDVKM, per germline. V lost 2 bases and J lost 0, with 10 bases in between. This CDR3 contains 16 residues.

This sequence was found in a human donor with multiple sclerosis. The V and J genes are TRBV28 and TRBJ2-2; D ambiguous. The sample taken for sequencing was CD8+ T cells from PBMCs. Written as DNA, the CDR3 is TGTGCCAGCAGTTTAGGCCTCTCCCCGAACACCGGGGAGCTGTTTTTT. This translates into CASSLGLSPNTGELFF.